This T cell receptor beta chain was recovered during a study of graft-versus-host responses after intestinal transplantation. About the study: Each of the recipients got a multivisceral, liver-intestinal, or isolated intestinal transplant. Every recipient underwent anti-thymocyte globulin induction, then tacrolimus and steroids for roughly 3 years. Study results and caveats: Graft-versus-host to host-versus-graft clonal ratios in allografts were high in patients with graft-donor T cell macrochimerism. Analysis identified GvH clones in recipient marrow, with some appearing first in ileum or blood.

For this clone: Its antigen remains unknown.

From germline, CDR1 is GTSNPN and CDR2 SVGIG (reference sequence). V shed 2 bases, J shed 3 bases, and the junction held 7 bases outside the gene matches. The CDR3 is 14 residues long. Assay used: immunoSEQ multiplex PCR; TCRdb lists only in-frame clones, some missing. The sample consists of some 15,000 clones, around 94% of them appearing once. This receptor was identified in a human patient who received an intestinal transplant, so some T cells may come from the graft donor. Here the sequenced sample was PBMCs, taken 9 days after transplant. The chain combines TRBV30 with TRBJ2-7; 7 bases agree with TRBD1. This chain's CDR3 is CAWSLRDSIYEQYF. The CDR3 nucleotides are TGTGCCTGGAGTTTACGGGACAGTATCTACGAGCAGTACTTC.